This T cell receptor (beta chain) was sequenced in a study of human T cells and chemical hapten exposure. Study-wide findings and caveats: TCRs exceeding a frequency of 1 in 1000 stayed unchanged under DPC sensitization.

TCRdb recomputed calls from the RACE reads with MiXCR, one row per CDR3 protein. The table lists around 180,000 distinct CDR3 sequences, approximately 29% of them singletons. This clonotype showed up just a few times. What it binds is unknown. Time point here: pre-sensitization, week 0. This sample's treatment: therapeutic diphenylcyclopropenone sensitization with weekly scalp DPC. The authors' total RNA extraction used unfractionated whole blood. The clonotype originates from a woman in her 30s with alopecia areata. Some clones in this sample may be carry-over from other donors' samples. The sequencing used whole blood, collected in connection with sensitization to the hapten diphenylcyclopropenone (DPC).

The CDR3 reads CASGGGSRQPQHF. DNA of the CDR3: TGTGCCAGCGGGGGTGGGTCCCGACAGCCCCAGCATTTT. The chain links TRBV2 to TRBJ1-5, with D tentatively TRBD1 (5 bases). Trimming cost V 8 bases and J 7 bases, with 15 bases left between them. Per the germline V gene, CDR1 is SNHLY and CDR2 is FYNNEI. The CDR3 is 13 amino acids.